The present T cell receptor (beta chain) was sequenced within a study of blood T cell repertoires in COVID-19. Study overall: Sites across the United States, Italy and Spain contributed samples from acute and convalescent COVID-19. T cells, B-cell-depleted T cells, or PBMCs supplied cDNA or gDNA.

V was cut by 6 bases and J by 3 bases, with 21 bases left in between. There are 17 residues in the CDR3. Germline assignment: CDR1 LNHDA and CDR2 SQIVND (reference sequence). Original data processing: Reference gene primers were amplified, and this amplification served to estimate nucleated cell counts. Using immunoSEQ multiplex PCR, the repertoire was profiled, and TCRdb retains in-frame clones only, with some absent. V and J calls and clone size are as listed in that table; D and trimming were resolved from the DNA. The table records approximately 200,000 clones, roughly 84% of them present only once.

Sequencing used peripheral blood. V and J are TRBV19 and TRBJ2-1; perhaps TRBD2 as D (5 bases). The TCR originated in a woman in her thirties who had recovered from COVID-19. Written as DNA, the CDR3 is TGTGCCAGTAGGCGAAACCGGGAAAACTTCTACTACAATGAGCAGTTCTTC. Amino acid sequence: CASRRNRENFYYNEQFF. Complete variable domain (other parts from reference TRBV19 and TRBJ2-1): DGGITQSPKYLFRKEGQNVTLSCEQNLNHDAMYWYRQDPGQGLRLIYYSQIVNDFQKGDIAEGYSVSREKKESFPLTVTSAQKNPTAFYLCASRRNRENFYYNEQFFGPGTRLTVL.